These 10 T cell receptor beta chains came from one sample sequenced in a study of blood T cell repertoires in COVID-19. TCRdb keeps only in-frame clones here, not all; method: immunoSEQ multiplex PCR. The data contain under 250,000 clones, about 90% of them seen just once; the ten biggest clones take up approximately 0.8%. The sequenced sample consisted of peripheral blood. The origin of the receptors is a man between 25 and 39 years old with COVID-19, enrolled during active disease.

The chain carries TRBV19 and TRBJ1-6, with 7 positions matching TRBD1. Germline CDR1 is LNHDA and CDR2 is SQIVND (reference sequence). CDR3 length: 13 residues. Trimming at V came to 5 bases and at J to 15 bases, leaving 10 bases not matched to a gene. The CDR3 here is CASSPRTGHFLHF. DNA of the CDR3: TGTGCCAGTAGTCCTAGGACAGGCCATTTCCTCCACTTT.

J is TRBJ1-2 and V is TRBV9; 8 positions agree with TRBD1. Germline V gives CDR1 SGDLS, CDR2 YYNGEE. The CDR3 has 14 residues. After removal of 1 base from V and 6 bases from J, the junction contained 5 bases not matched to a gene. The CDR3 DNA is TGTGCCAGCAGCGTACAGGGGGCGCATAATGGCTACACCTTC. Translation gives CASSVQGAHNGYTF.

In its sample, this clone was seen a few times. Relative to the germline gene, one junction end is altered; a read error may explain this. The genes are TRBV6-5 and TRBJ2-7; 8 nucleotides agree with TRBD1. This CDR3 comprises 15 residues. CDR1 MNHEY and CDR2 SVGAGI come from the germline V gene. CDR3 in DNA: TGTGCCAGCAGCTACTTGGACAGGGTGAACAACGAGCAGTACTTC. This gives the protein CASSYLDRVNNEQYF.

The chain joins TRBV7-2 to TRBJ1-2; 8 bases agree with TRBD1. Germline lookup yields CDR1 SGHTA and CDR2 FQGNSA. V shed 3 bases and J 5 bases; nucleotides not matched to a gene: 8. There are 15 residues in the CDR3. This CDR3 reads CASSFPSDRVYGYTF. The CDR3 region has the DNA TGTGCCAGCAGCTTCCCCTCGGACAGGGTATATGGCTACACCTTC.

The CDR3, as DNA: TGCGCCAGCAGCTCATCTCGGGGTCCCTATAATTCACCCCTCCACTTT. It encodes CASSSSRGPYNSPLHF. The V gene is TRBV5-1, the J gene TRBJ1-6; D gene uncertain. CDR1 is SGHRS and CDR2 is YFSETQ in the germline V gene. V was clipped by 3 bases and J by 2 bases, with 12 bases between them. The CDR3 sequence is 16 residues long.

This clone was seen once. The chain carries TRBV9 and TRBJ1-1; D may be TRBD1 (6 bases). V lost 3 bases and J 3 bases, leaving 24 bases between the germline ends. From germline, CDR1 is SGDLS and CDR2 YYNGEE. This CDR3 has 18 residues. The CDR3 region has the DNA TGTGCCAGCAGCGAGGAGGGGGGGGACATGCCCCCGCACACTGAAGCTTTCTTT. It codes for CASSEEGGDMPPHTEAFF.

This chain connects TRBV6-2 or TRBV6-3 to TRBJ1-1, with D perhaps TRBD1 (5 bases). Germline CDR1 MNHEY, CDR2 SVGEGT. Trimming removed 7 bases from V and 1 base from J, with 13 bases in between. The CDR3 sequence is 14 residues long. CDR3 loop: CASTPQGANTEAFF. Written as DNA, the CDR3 is TGTGCCAGCACCCCCCAGGGTGCGAACACTGAAGCTTTCTTT.

The V call is TRBV6-5, the J call TRBJ1-5; TRBD1 matches 7 bases. Germline V lookup: CDR1 MNHEY, CDR2 SVGAGI. The CDR3 is 14 residues long. The V gene end was trimmed by 11 bases and the J gene end by 2 bases; junction bases not matched to a gene: 9. The chain's CDR3 is CAVRPGTGNQPQHF. CDR3 DNA: TGTGCCGTAAGGCCGGGGACAGGCAATCAGCCCCAGCATTTT.

The chain has TRBV3-1 (or the pseudogene TRBV3-2) and TRBJ2-3, with TRBD2 identical over 13 bases. The CDR3 contains 15 residues. The germline V gene encodes CDR1 LGHDT and CDR2 YNNKEL (reference sequence). After removal of 4 bases from V and 6 bases from J, the junction contained 4 bases not matched to a gene. In DNA form, the CDR3 reads TGTGCCAGCAGCCTACTAGCGGGGGGGCAGGATACGCAGTATTTT. Its protein is CASSLLAGGQDTQYF.

The J gene is TRBJ1-2, the V gene TRBV15; TRBD1 agrees at 9 bases. The V and J ends lost 0 bases and 6 bases, in that order; junction bases with no gene match: 2. Germline V gene sequence: CDR1 LNHNV, CDR2 YYDKDF (reference sequence). The CDR3 is 14 amino acids. The CDR3 region is CATSRDGQGNGYTF. In nucleotides, the CDR3 is TGTGCCACCAGCAGAGACGGACAGGGGAATGGCTACACCTTC. The full variable domain, with the rest looked up from reference TRBV15 and TRBJ1-2, is DAMVIQNPRYQVTQFGKPVTLSCSQTLNHNVMYWYQQKSSQAPKLLFHYYDKDFNNEADTPDNFQSRRPNTSFCFLDIRSPGLGDTAMYLCATSRDGQGNGYTFGSGTRLTVV.